These 15 T cell receptor beta chains were sequenced from one sample in a study of T cell repertoires in cytomegalovirus infection. From the reads, TCRdb called clonotypes with MiXCR, one entry per CDR3 protein. In the table there are 150,000 to 200,000 distinct CDR3 sequences, under 30% of which are singletons. Sequenced: PBMCs. These TCRs come from a human donor in good health (CMV status not recorded). Some clones in this sample may be carry-over from other donors' samples.

V usage is TRBV7-3 and J usage is TRBJ2-1; TRBD1 agrees at 10 bases. V lost 5 bases, J lost 8 bases, and 9 bases stayed unmatched. This CDR3 is 15 amino acids long. CDR1 is SGHTA and CDR2 is FQGTGA in the germline V gene. CDR3 sequence (DNA): TGTGCCAGCAGCCTCGGGACAGGGGAGGTGGATGAGCAGTTCTTC. Amino acids: CASSLGTGEVDEQFF.

The CDR3 DNA sequence: TGTGCCACCAGCAGAGACCGAAATAGCAATCAGCCCCAGCATTTT. Translated, it gives CATSRDRNSNQPQHF. This chain uses TRBV15 with TRBJ1-5; no clear D. Trimming removed 0 bases at V and 0 bases at J, with 6 bases between. The CDR3 extends over 15 amino acids. The germline CDR1 and CDR2 sequences are LNHNV and YYDKDF (reference sequence).

This clonotype was seen ten or more times. The rearrangement links TRBV7-2 to TRBJ2-3; TRBD2 is a possible D gene (5 bases). The CDR3 runs to 14 residues. Deletions cut 4 bases from V and 6 bases from J, with 14 bases between. Germline V gene sequence: CDR1 SGHTA, CDR2 FQGNSA. CDR3 sequence reads: CASSSSGSWDTQYF. CDR3 nucleotide sequence: TGTGCCAGCAGCTCCTCGGGAAGCTGGGATACGCAGTATTTT.

The sample holds a few counts of this clonotype. The gene calls are TRBV29-1 and TRBJ2-5; 9 bases match TRBD1. With 3 bases clipped from V and 5 bases from J, the junction kept 16 bases outside the gene matches. This CDR3 contains 17 residues. CDR1 and CDR2 from the germline V gene are SQVTM and ANQGSEA. The CDR3, as DNA: TGCAGCGTTGATGGCGGGGACAGGGAGTTTTGGGGGGAGACCCAGTACTTC. Its translation is CSVDGGDREFWGETQYF.

This clonotype was detected once. The gene calls are TRBV24-1 and TRBJ2-2, with D tentatively TRBD2 (6 bases). Per the germline V gene, CDR1 is KGHDR and CDR2 is SFDVKD. CDR3 length equals 16 residues. Trimming cost V 3 bases and J 0 bases, with 10 bases left between them. The CDR3 region has the DNA TGTGCCACCAGTGATAGACGCGGGGCGAACACCGGGGAGCTGTTTTTT. Translation: CATSDRRGANTGELFF.

This clonotype was counted a few times. The CDR3 here is CASSLTGNEADTQYF. The CDR3 DNA reads as TGCGCCAGCAGCTTGACGGGAAATGAGGCAGATACGCAGTATTTT. The chain recombines TRBV5-1 with TRBJ2-3, with D possibly matching TRBD2 (5 bases). Germline V gene lookup returns CDR1 SGHRS and CDR2 YFSETQ. The CDR3 sequence is 15 residues long. Trimming stripped 1 base from V and 4 bases from J, with 13 bases between.

V is TRBV3-1 and J is TRBJ2-5, with D unresolved. Germline CDR1 LGHDT, CDR2 YNNKEL (reference sequence). The CDR3 length is 13 residues. Trimming took off 3 bases at V and 5 bases at J, with 10 bases between the two ends. The DNA of the CDR3 is TGTGCCAGCAGCCATCTAGACGGGGAGACCCAGTACTTC. This codes for CASSHLDGETQYF.

There are many counts of this clonotype. This rearrangement joins TRBV7-2 to TRBJ2-3, with unresolved D. With 1 base removed from V and 2 bases from J, the gap between germline ends came to 7 bases. The germline V gene encodes CDR1 SGHTA and CDR2 FQGNSA. CDR3 length: 14 residues. CDR3 region: CASSLGASTDTQYF. In DNA, the CDR3 is TGTGCCAGCAGCTTAGGAGCCTCCACAGATACGCAGTATTTT.

As to this clonotype: A much larger clone lies a single base off, so this may be a read error. This chain connects TRBV7-8 to TRBJ1-2, with no clear D. Germline V gives CDR1 SGHVS, CDR2 FQNEAQ. This CDR3 is built from 14 residues. The CDR3 is CASSFSRGNYGFTF. The CDR3 DNA reads as TGTGCCAGCAGCTTCTCGCGGGGAAACTATGGCTTCACCTTC.

The chain combines TRBV6-6 with TRBJ2-5; TRBD1 aligns across 7 bases. The V gene's germline CDR1 is MNHNY and CDR2 SVGAGI (reference sequence). CDR3 length equals 14 residues. The J segment lost 3 bases and the V segment lost 1 base, leaving 2 bases of the junction unmatched. CDR3 nucleotides: TGTGCCAGCAGTTACTTTGACAGGGAAGAGACCCAGTACTTC. Encoded protein: CASSYFDREETQYF.

V gene TRBV15 combines with J gene TRBJ2-3; D unclear. Germline V lookup: CDR1 LNHNV, CDR2 YYDKDF (reference sequence). The CDR3 runs 13 residues. The V and J ends lost 7 bases and 1 base respectively, with 9 bases between them. The DNA of the CDR3 is TGTGCCACCATAGGGTCTGGCACAGATACGCAGTATTTT. Translating it yields CATIGSGTDTQYF.

This clonotype was seen a few times. The rearrangement joins TRBV29-1 to TRBJ2-4; D is perhaps TRBD2 (6 bases). The CDR3 is 14 residues long. Germline-derived CDR1 and CDR2 are SQVTM and ANQGSEA. With 3 bases removed from V and 3 bases from J, the gap between germline ends came to 12 bases. The CDR3 spells CSVESRRGKNIQYF. CDR3 coding DNA: TGCAGCGTTGAGAGTCGGCGGGGCAAAAACATTCAGTACTTC.

This clonotype was picked up a small number of times. DNA of the CDR3: TGTGCCAGCAGCTTAGTGGCAGGGGAGACAGATACGCAGTATTTT. This encodes CASSLVAGETDTQYF. The rearrangement joins TRBV7-2 to TRBJ2-3; TRBD1 is a possible D gene (6 bases). V lost 1 base to trimming and J lost 3 bases, with 11 bases between them. The CDR3 runs to 15 residues. Looked up from germline, CDR1 is SGHTA and CDR2 is FQGNSA. Filled out from reference TRBV7-2 and TRBJ2-3, the complete variable domain reads GAGVSQSPSNKVTEKGKDVELRCDPISGHTALYWYRQSLGQGLEFLIYFQGNSAPDKSGLPSDRFSAERTGGSVSTLTIQRTQQEDSAVYLCASSLVAGETDTQYFGPGTRLTVL.

This clonotype was detected only a few times. The J gene is TRBJ1-5, the V gene TRBV6-2 or TRBV6-3; the D gene is possibly TRBD1 (6 bases). The germline CDR1 and CDR2 sequences are MNHEY and SVGEGT. The germline V and J ends were trimmed by 4 bases and 3 bases, with 16 bases remaining between them. CDR3 size: 16 residues. CDR3 nucleotide sequence: TGTGCCAGCAGTTTCTCCGGGGGGGCTTACAATCAGCCCCAGCATTTT. Translating gives CASSFSGGAYNQPQHF.

In its sample, this clonotype was seen a few times. The chain carries TRBV7-8 and TRBJ2-7; D gene ambiguous. Looked up from germline, CDR1 is SGHVS and CDR2 is FQNEAQ. The CDR3 spans 14 residues. V was clipped by 5 bases and J by 2 bases, with 13 bases between them. CDR3: CASSPLHNAYEQYF. The CDR3, as DNA: TGTGCCAGCAGCCCGCTTCATAACGCCTACGAGCAGTACTTC.